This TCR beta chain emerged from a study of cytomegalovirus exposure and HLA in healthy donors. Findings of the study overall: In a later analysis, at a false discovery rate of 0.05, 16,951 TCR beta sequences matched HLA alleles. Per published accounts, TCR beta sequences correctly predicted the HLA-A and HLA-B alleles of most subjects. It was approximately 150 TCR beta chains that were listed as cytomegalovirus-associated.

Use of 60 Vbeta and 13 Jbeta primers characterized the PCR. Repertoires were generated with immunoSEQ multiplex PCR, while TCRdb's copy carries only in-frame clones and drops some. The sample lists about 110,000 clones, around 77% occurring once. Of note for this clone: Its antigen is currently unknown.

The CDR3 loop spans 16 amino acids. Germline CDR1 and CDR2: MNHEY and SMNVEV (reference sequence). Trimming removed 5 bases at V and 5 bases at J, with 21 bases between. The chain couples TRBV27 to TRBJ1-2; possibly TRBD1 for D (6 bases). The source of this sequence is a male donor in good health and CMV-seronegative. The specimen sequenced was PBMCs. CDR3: CASSPQIGGSRYGYTF. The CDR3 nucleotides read TGTGCCAGCAGTCCGCAGATAGGGGGAAGTAGGTATGGCTACACCTTC.